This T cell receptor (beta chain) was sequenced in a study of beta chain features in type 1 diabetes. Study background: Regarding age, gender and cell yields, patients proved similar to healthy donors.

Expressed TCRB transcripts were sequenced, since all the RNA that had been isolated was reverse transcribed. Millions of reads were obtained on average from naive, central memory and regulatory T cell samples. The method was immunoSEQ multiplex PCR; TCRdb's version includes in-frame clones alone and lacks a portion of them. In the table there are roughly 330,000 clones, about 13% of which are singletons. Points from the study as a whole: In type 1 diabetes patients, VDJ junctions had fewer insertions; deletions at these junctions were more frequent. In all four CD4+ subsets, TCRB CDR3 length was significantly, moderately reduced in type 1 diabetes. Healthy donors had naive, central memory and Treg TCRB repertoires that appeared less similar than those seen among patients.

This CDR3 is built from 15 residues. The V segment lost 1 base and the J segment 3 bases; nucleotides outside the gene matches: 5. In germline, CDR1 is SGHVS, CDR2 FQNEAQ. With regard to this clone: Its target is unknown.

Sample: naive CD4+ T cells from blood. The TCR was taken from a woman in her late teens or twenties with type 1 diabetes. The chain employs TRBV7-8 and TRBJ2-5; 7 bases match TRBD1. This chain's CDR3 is CASSLGTGVEETQYF. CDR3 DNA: TGTGCCAGCAGCTTAGGCACAGGGGTAGAAGAGACCCAGTACTTC.